The 5 T cell receptor beta chains below were found in one sample sequenced in a study of blood T cell repertoires in COVID-19. The table came from immunoSEQ multiplex PCR; TCRdb's copy has only in-frame clones and leaves some out. Found here are approximately 100,000 clones, more than 70% of them singletons; the top ten hold about 25%. The sequenced sample consisted of peripheral blood. Receptors were obtained from a human donor in a cohort sampled during active COVID-19.

The chain recombines TRBV15 with TRBJ2-1, with 11 bases identical to TRBD2. Losses at the gene ends were 4 bases for V and 5 bases for J; bases not matched to a gene: 1. This CDR3 comprises 14 residues. Germline loops: CDR1 LNHNV, CDR2 YYDKDF (reference sequence). The CDR3 reads CATSKTSGDNEQFF. The CDR3 DNA reads TGTGCCACCAGCAAGACTAGCGGGGACAATGAGCAGTTCTTC.

The chain has TRBV24-1 and TRBJ2-5, with TRBD2 matching 14 bases. Germline V gene data show CDR1 as KGHDR and CDR2 as SFDVKD. This CDR3 has 19 residues. J was trimmed by 1 base and V by 4 bases; bases with no gene match: 10. The CDR3 nucleotides read TGTGCCACCAGTGAGGGGACTAGCGGGAGACGGGGTGTCCAAGAGACCCAGTACTTC. As protein: CATSEGTSGRRGVQETQYF.

V is TRBV9 and J is TRBJ1-1, with TRBD1 as a possible D gene (5 bases). Germline V CDR1 and CDR2: SGDLS, YYNGEE. The CDR3 covers 13 residues. Trimming shortened V by 2 bases and J by 6 bases, and 11 bases separated the two germline ends. CDR3 DNA sequence: TGTGCCAGCAGCGTCAGGTCGGGGGCTGAAGCTTTCTTT. This codes for CASSVRSGAEAFF.

The gene calls are TRBV28 and TRBJ2-2; 12 bases fit TRBD1. The V gene's germline CDR1 is MDHEN and CDR2 SYDVKM. The CDR3 loop spans 17 amino acids. V lost 3 bases to trimming and J lost 4 bases; unmatched junction nucleotides: 6. The DNA for the CDR3 is TGTGCCAGCAGTTTCTCGGGGACAGGGGGCACCACCGGGGAGCTGTTTTTT. This encodes CASSFSGTGGTTGELFF.

This clone was seen a handful of times. The gene calls are TRBV2 and TRBJ1-5; D is uncertain. Between the trimmed V and J ends, which lost 6 bases and 9 bases, there was a span of 15 bases. This CDR3 is 13 amino acids long. Germline CDR1 is SNHLY and CDR2 is FYNNEI. CDR3 in amino acids: CASSQAGKRPQHF. As DNA, the CDR3 is TGTGCCAGCAGCCAGGCGGGGAAGCGGCCCCAGCATTTT.